This T cell receptor beta chain stems from a study of T cells in Graves' hyperthyroidism and ophthalmopathy. Study in general: Peripheral blood specimens were obtained at initial diagnosis, prior to any treatment. Study-wide results and limits: Ophthalmopathy onset followed model prediction by a median approximately six months. Using 13 V-J features, a model discriminated ophthalmopathy from stable hyperthyroidism.

Germline CDR1 SGHRS, CDR2 YFSETQ. V was shortened by 3 bases and J by 5 bases, with 21 bases between the two germline ends. The CDR3 is 16 amino acids. Amplified regions were TCR beta CDR3 sequences from RNA transcripts. A first-round RT-PCR of the TCR CDR3 used the HTBI primer set. MiXCR, applied by TCRdb to the multiplex PCR reads, yields one record per CDR3 protein. This sample has about 350,000 distinct CDR3 sequences, with 15% to 20% found just once. This clonotype was picked up many times. Its cognate antigen is unknown. The origin of this receptor is a woman in her 30s with Graves' hyperthyroidism that later progressed to Graves' ophthalmopathy. The rearrangement joins TRBV5-1 to TRBJ2-7, with D perhaps being TRBD1 or TRBD2 (6 bases each). Sequencing input: blood. Here the CDR3 DNA reads TGCGCCAGCAGCTGGGGGTGGGGGGCACGTACGGACGAGCAGTACTTC. It yields the protein CASSWGWGARTDEQYF.